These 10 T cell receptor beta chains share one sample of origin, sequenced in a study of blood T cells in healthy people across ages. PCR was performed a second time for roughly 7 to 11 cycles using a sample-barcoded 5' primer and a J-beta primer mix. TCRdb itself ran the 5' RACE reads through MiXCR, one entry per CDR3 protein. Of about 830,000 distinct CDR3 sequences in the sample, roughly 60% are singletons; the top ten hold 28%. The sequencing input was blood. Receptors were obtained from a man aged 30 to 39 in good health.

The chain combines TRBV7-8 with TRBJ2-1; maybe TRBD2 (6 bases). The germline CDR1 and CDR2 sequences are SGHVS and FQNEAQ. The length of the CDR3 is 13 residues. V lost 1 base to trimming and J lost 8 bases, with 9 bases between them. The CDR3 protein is CASSLVTSHEQFF. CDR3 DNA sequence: TGTGCCAGCAGCTTAGTAACTAGCCATGAGCAGTTCTTC.

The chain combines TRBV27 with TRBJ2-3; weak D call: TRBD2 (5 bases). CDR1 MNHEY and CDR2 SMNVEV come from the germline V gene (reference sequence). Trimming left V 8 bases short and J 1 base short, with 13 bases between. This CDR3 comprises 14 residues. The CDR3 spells CASGPIGGTDTQYF. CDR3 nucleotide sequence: TGTGCCAGCGGGCCGATCGGGGGCACAGATACGCAGTATTTT.

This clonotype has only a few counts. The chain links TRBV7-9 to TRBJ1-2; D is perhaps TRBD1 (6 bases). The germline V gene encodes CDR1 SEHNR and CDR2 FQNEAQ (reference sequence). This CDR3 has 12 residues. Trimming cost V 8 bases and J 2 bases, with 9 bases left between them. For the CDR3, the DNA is TGTGCCAGCGCACAGGGAAACTATGGCTACACCTTC. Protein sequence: CASAQGNYGYTF.

The CDR3 region is CASSPQGTGQQTNYGYTF. For the CDR3, the DNA is TGTGCCAGCAGCCCGCAGGGGACAGGACAACAAACGAACTATGGCTACACCTTC. This chain links TRBV3-1 with TRBJ1-2, with 8 bases that match TRBD1. Germline trimming cut 4 bases from V and 2 bases from J; bases unmatched to any gene: 15. The CDR3 length is 18 residues. Germline CDR1 LGHDT, CDR2 YNNKEL (reference sequence).

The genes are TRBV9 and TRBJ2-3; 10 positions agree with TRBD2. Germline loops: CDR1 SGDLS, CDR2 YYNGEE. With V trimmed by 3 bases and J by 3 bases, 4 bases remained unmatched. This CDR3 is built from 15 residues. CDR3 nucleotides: TGTGCCAGCAGCGCCGGGACTAGCGTTACAGATACGCAGTATTTT. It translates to CASSAGTSVTDTQYF.

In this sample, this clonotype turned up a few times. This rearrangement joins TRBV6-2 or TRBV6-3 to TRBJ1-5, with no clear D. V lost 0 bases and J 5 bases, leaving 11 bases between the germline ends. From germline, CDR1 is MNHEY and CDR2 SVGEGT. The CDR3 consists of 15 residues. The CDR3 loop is CASSYSTGIYQPQHF. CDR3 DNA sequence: TGTGCCAGCAGTTACTCGACCGGGATCTATCAGCCCCAGCATTTT.

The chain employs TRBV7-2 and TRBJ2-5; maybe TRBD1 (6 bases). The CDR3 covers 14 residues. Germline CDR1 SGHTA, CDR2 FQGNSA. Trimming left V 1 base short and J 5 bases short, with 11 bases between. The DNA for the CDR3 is TGTGCCAGCAGCTTAGTACAGGGCTACGAGACCCAGTACTTC. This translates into CASSLVQGYETQYF. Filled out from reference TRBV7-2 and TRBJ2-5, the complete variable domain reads GAGVSQSPSNKVTEKGKDVELRCDPISGHTALYWYRQSLGQGLEFLIYFQGNSAPDKSGLPSDRFSAERTGGSVSTLTIQRTQQEDSAVYLCASSLVQGYETQYFGPGTRLLVL.

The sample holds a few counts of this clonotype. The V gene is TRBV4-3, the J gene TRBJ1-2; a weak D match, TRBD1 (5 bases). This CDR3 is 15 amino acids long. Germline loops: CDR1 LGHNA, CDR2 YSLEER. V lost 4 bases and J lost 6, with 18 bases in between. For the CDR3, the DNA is TGCGCCAGCAGCCTACAATCAGGGTTTCTGGATGGCTACACCTTC. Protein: CASSLQSGFLDGYTF.

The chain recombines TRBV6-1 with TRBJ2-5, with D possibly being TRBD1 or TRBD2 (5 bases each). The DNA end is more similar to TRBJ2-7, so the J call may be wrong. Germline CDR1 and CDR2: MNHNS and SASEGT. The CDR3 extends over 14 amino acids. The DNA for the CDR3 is TGTGCCAGCAGTGTCCGGGACCCCAACTACGAGCAGTACTTC. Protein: CASSVRDPNYEQYF.

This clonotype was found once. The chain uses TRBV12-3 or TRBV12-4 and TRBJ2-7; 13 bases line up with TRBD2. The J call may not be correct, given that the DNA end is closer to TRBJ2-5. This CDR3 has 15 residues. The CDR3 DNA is TGTGCCAGCAGACGGGGGACTAGCGGGGCAGAGACCCAGTACTTC. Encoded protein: CASRRGTSGAETQYF.